This T cell receptor beta chain is drawn from a study of CD8 T cells in acute hepatitis C reinfection. Whole-study results and caveats: NS3-1073 specific repertoires were highly diverse across all groups. TRBV04 and TRBV06 were preferentially used in all groups, not explained by naive pool overrepresentation.

Germline CDR1 is SGHRS and CDR2 is YFSETQ. This CDR3 is built from 16 residues. Trimming took 0 bases from V and 4 from J, leaving 14 bases between them. Time point given: naive CD8 control sorted from an acute-time-point sample. As for this clone: Its specificity is unknown.

Produced via immunoSEQ multiplex PCR; TCRdb's table is partial and in-frame only. The table records about 38,000 clones, approximately 85% of them present only once. The chain employs TRBV5-1 and TRBJ2-1; a possible D gene is TRBD2 (7 bases). Sequenced material: naive CD8+ T cells from PBMCs. The TCR originated in a woman between 18 and 30 years old who spontaneously cleared hepatitis C infection. This CDR3 is CASSLGGLAAYNEQFF. CDR3 DNA sequence: TGCGCCAGCAGCTTGGGGGGGCTAGCGGCATACAATGAGCAGTTCTTC.